This passage covers 26 T cell receptor beta chains from one sample sequenced in a study of CD8 T cells in Susac syndrome. Roughly 0.45 to 1 ug RNA was reverse transcribed with random hexamers. Each CDR3 protein gets one entry after TCRdb re-called the immunoSEQ multiplex PCR reads with MiXCR. The profile shows 250,000 to 350,000 distinct CDR3 sequences, 92% of them singletons. Sequencing was performed on CD4+ T cells from PBMCs. The receptor set was obtained from a human donor with multiple sclerosis.

The rearrangement links TRBV6-1 to TRBJ1-4; maybe TRBD1 (5 bases). V was clipped by 6 bases and J by 7 bases, with 12 bases between them. From germline, CDR1 is MNHNS and CDR2 SASEGT. This CDR3 spans 13 amino acids. The CDR3 loop reads CASSMGEGEKLFF. Written as DNA, the CDR3 is TGTGCCAGCAGCATGGGGGAAGGTGAAAAACTGTTTTTT.

This clonotype was picked up one time. The V call is TRBV28, the J call TRBJ2-7, with a possible D match to TRBD1 (5 bases). The CDR3 runs 14 residues. CDR1 and CDR2 (germline): MDHEN, SYDVKM. With 3 bases removed from V and 3 bases from J, the gap between germline ends came to 12 bases. CDR3 loop: CASSFADRYYEQYF. The CDR3 region has the DNA TGTGCCAGCAGTTTCGCCGACAGATACTACGAGCAGTACTTC.

The rearrangement links TRBV21-1 to TRBJ1-5. TRBV21-1 is noted as a pseudogene. The CDR3 contains 18 residues. The CDR3 nucleotides read TGTGCCAGCAGCAAAGCAAAGTCATTACTGTGTAGCAATCAGCCCCAGCATTTT. It codes for CASSKAKSLLCSNQPQHF.

The chain recombines TRBV3-1 with TRBJ2-5, with 8 bases matching TRBD1. CDR3 length: 12 amino acids. Trimming took 8 bases from V and 4 from J; bases not matched to a gene: 3. In germline, CDR1 is LGHDT, CDR2 YNNKEL (reference sequence). The CDR3 sequence is CASDRGGETQYF. In nucleotides, the CDR3 is TGTGCCAGCGACAGGGGAGGAGAGACCCAGTACTTC.

V usage is TRBV29-1 and J usage is TRBJ1-3; maybe TRBD1 (6 bases). The germline V gene has CDR1 SQVTM and CDR2 ANQGSEA. This CDR3 is 13 amino acids long. Trimming took 1 base from V and 2 from J, leaving 6 bases between them. The CDR3 reads CSVEGQAGNTIYF. In DNA form, the CDR3 reads TGCAGCGTTGAAGGACAGGCTGGAAACACCATATATTTT.

The chain uses TRBV2 and TRBJ2-2; 9 bases align to TRBD2. The CDR3 extends over 15 amino acids. Germline V gene data show CDR1 as SNHLY and CDR2 as FYNNEI. V dropped 7 bases and J dropped 2; count of bases not matched to a gene: 5. In DNA form, the CDR3 reads TGTGCCAGCACTTTTAGCGGGGGTAACACCGGGGAGCTGTTTTTT. This encodes CASTFSGGNTGELFF. Together with reference TRBV2 and TRBJ2-2, the CDR3 gives the full variable domain: EPEVTQTPSHQVTQMGQEVILRCVPISNHLYFYWYRQILGQKVEFLVSFYNNEISEKSEIFDDQFSVERPDGSNFTLKIRSTKLEDSAMYFCASTFSGGNTGELFFGEGSRLTVL.

This rearrangement joins TRBV20-1 to TRBJ2-5; D gene uncertain. Trimming left V 0 bases short and J 5 bases short, with 7 bases between. CDR3 length equals 12 residues. Per the germline V gene, CDR1 is DFQATT and CDR2 is SNEGSKA (reference sequence). The CDR3 DNA is TGCAGTGCTAGAGATGGTTTGGAGACCCAGTACTTC. Its protein is CSARDGLETQYF.

The gene calls are TRBV19 and TRBJ2-1, with 7 bases that match TRBD2. Germline V CDR1 and CDR2: LNHDA, SQIVND (reference sequence). This CDR3 is 15 amino acids long. V dropped 3 bases and J dropped 5; count of bases not matched to a gene: 7. The CDR3 coding sequence is TGTGCCAGTAGTATTCAGGGACTACAGAACAATGAGCAGTTCTTC. It translates to CASSIQGLQNNEQFF. The complete variable domain, with remaining parts taken from reference TRBV19 and TRBJ2-1, reads DGGITQSPKYLFRKEGQNVTLSCEQNLNHDAMYWYRQDPGQGLRLIYYSQIVNDFQKGDIAEGYSVSREKKESFPLTVTSAQKNPTAFYLCASSIQGLQNNEQFFGPGTRLTVL.

The chain joins TRBV12-3 or TRBV12-4 to TRBJ2-1, with a tentative D call TRBD1 (5 bases). The CDR3 length is 15 residues. Trimming left V 2 bases short and J 6 bases short, with 14 bases between. The CDR3 here is CASSLRQPGANEQFF. The CDR3 nucleotides are TGTGCCAGCAGTTTAAGACAGCCAGGAGCCAATGAGCAGTTCTTC.

The chain uses TRBV7-8 and TRBJ2-7, with D tentatively TRBD1 (6 bases). CDR1 is SGHVS, CDR2 FQNEAQ, per germline. The CDR3 extends over 14 amino acids. V dropped 5 bases and J dropped 2 bases, with 13 bases sitting between them. The CDR3 sequence is CASSVSRGPYEQYF. DNA for the CDR3: TGTGCCAGCAGCGTATCCAGGGGTCCCTACGAGCAGTACTTC.

V is TRBV5-1 and J is TRBJ2-1; D possibly corresponds to TRBD2 (6 bases). The V end was cut by 4 bases, the J end by 12 bases, with 23 bases between. Germline lookup yields CDR1 SGHRS and CDR2 YFSETQ. The CDR3 runs 15 residues. CDR3 region: CASSPTSLSSWGQFF. The CDR3 DNA follows: TGCGCCAGCAGCCCGACTAGTTTGAGTTCGTGGGGGCAGTTCTTC.

There are a few counts of this clonotype. This chain links TRBV29-1 with TRBJ1-2; no clear D. Trimming took 6 bases from V and 1 from J, leaving 9 bases between them. The CDR3 extends over 12 amino acids. Germline V gene lookup returns CDR1 SQVTM and CDR2 ANQGSEA. CDR3 region: CSVHGNNYGYTF. The CDR3 DNA reads TGCAGCGTCCACGGGAATAACTATGGCTACACCTTC. Based on the CDR3 plus reference TRBV29-1 and TRBJ1-2, the full variable domain is SAVISQKPSRDICQRGTSLTIQCQVDSQVTMMFWYRQQPGQSLTLIATANQGSEATYESGFVIDKFPISRPNLTFSTLTVSNMSPEDSSIYLCSVHGNNYGYTFGSGTRLTVV.

The chain carries TRBV20-1 and TRBJ2-7; TRBD1 agrees at 7 bases. V lost 6 bases and J lost 5; bases outside the gene matches: 10. This CDR3 comprises 13 residues. The germline V gene has CDR1 DFQATT and CDR2 SNEGSKA (reference sequence). CDR3 sequence reads: CSAKMTGRHEQYF. The CDR3 nucleotides are TGCAGTGCAAAGATGACAGGGAGACACGAGCAGTACTTC.

The chain is built from TRBV20-1 and TRBJ1-5; 7 bases agree with TRBD1. The CDR3 runs to 14 residues. Germline CDR1 and CDR2: DFQATT and SNEGSKA (reference sequence). Trimming removed 3 bases from V and 6 bases from J; junction bases left unmatched: 8. Here the CDR3 DNA reads TGCAGTGCTAGTTCCCGGGCAGGGGGTCAGCCCCAGCATTTT. Translated: CSASSRAGGQPQHF.

This clonotype has a handful of counts. The chain combines TRBV5-6 with TRBJ1-2, with D unclear. With 5 bases removed from V and 3 bases from J, the gap between germline ends came to 5 bases. Germline-derived CDR1 and CDR2 are SGHDT and YYEEEE. The CDR3 runs to 11 residues. CDR3 region: CASRRDYGYTF. The CDR3 DNA follows: TGTGCCAGCAGGCGGGACTATGGCTACACCTTC.

This rearrangement joins TRBV3-1 to TRBJ1-1, with TRBD1 identical over 8 bases. Trimming removed 4 bases from V and 5 bases from J; junction bases left unmatched: 12. Germline CDR1 reads LGHDT; CDR2 reads YNNKEL (reference sequence). This CDR3 comprises 16 residues. The CDR3, as DNA: TGTGCCAGCAGCCCGGGATGGGGCAGGGGGCAGACTGAAGCTTTCTTT. This gives the protein CASSPGWGRGQTEAFF.

The V and J genes are TRBV19 and TRBJ2-7, with D possibly being TRBD2 (6 bases). The CDR3 consists of 14 residues. V was cut by 3 bases and J by 6 bases, with 15 bases left in between. Germline V gene sequence: CDR1 LNHDA, CDR2 SQIVND (reference sequence). The CDR3 DNA follows: TGTGCCAGTAGTATCGGCAGGGACTCTCGCGAGCAGTACTTC. It yields the protein CASSIGRDSREQYF.

The chain joins TRBV7-3 to TRBJ1-1; 9 positions match TRBD1. The V gene's germline CDR1 is SGHTA and CDR2 FQGTGA. With 2 bases clipped from V and 1 base from J, the junction kept 5 bases outside the gene matches. The CDR3 sequence is 16 residues long. CDR3 sequence reads: CASSLSGTGRNTEAFF. In DNA, the CDR3 is TGTGCCAGCAGCTTATCTGGGACAGGGAGGAACACTGAAGCTTTCTTT. Using reference TRBV7-3 and TRBJ1-1 for the parts outside the CDR3, the full variable domain is GAGVSQTPSNKVTEKGKYVELRCDPISGHTALYWYRQSLGQGPEFLIYFQGTGAADDSGLPNDRFFAVRPEGSVSTLKIQRTERGDSAVYLCASSLSGTGRNTEAFFGQGTRLTVV.

The chain couples TRBV18 to TRBJ2-7, with 12 bases fitting TRBD2. The CDR3 covers 16 residues. Germline V gene data show CDR1 as KGHSH and CDR2 as LQKENI. With V trimmed by 3 bases and J by 3 bases, 6 bases remained unmatched. CDR3 amino acids: CASSPQTSGGNYEQYF. As DNA, the CDR3 is TGTGCCAGCTCACCCCAGACTAGCGGGGGAAACTACGAGCAGTACTTC. Combining the CDR3 with reference TRBV18 and TRBJ2-7 gives the whole variable domain NAGVMQNPRHLVRRRGQEARLRCSPMKGHSHVYWYRQLPEEGLKFMVYLQKENIIDESGMPKERFSAEFPKEGPSILRIQQVVRGDSAAYFCASSPQTSGGNYEQYFGPGTRLTVT.

The chain combines TRBV10-3 with TRBJ2-1; 7 positions agree with TRBD2. Germline trimming cut 5 bases from V and 2 bases from J; bases unmatched to any gene: 6. Germline loops: CDR1 ENHRY, CDR2 SYGVKD. The CDR3 runs 15 residues. CDR3 nucleotides: TGTGCCATCAGTACGAGCGGGACCGCCTACAATGAGCAGTTCTTC. It encodes CAISTSGTAYNEQFF.

The rearrangement joins TRBV10-3 to TRBJ2-5; TRBD1 matches 9 bases. The ends lost 5 bases at V and 2 bases at J; junction bases unmatched: 6. Germline V gives CDR1 ENHRY, CDR2 SYGVKD. The CDR3 is 15 residues long. The CDR3 sequence is CAISSTGGGQETQYF. The DNA for the CDR3 is TGTGCCATCAGTTCGACAGGGGGTGGACAAGAGACCCAGTACTTC.

CDR3: CASSPGGGQEKLFF. The CDR3 DNA reads TGTGCCAGTAGTCCGGGAGGGGGCCAAGAAAAACTGTTTTTT. The chain is built from TRBV19 and TRBJ1-4; 7 bases fit TRBD1. CDR1 LNHDA and CDR2 SQIVND come from the germline V gene (reference sequence). This CDR3 region has 14 residues. The ends lost 5 bases at V and 8 bases at J; junction bases unmatched: 8.

The chain links TRBV6-2 or TRBV6-3 to TRBJ1-1, with D perhaps matching TRBD1 (5 bases). CDR1 is MNHEY, CDR2 SVGEGT, per germline. This CDR3 spans 13 amino acids. The ends were cut back, 8 bases at V and 7 bases at J, with 17 bases in the middle. DNA for the CDR3: TGTGCCAGCGCACCTAGGCAGAGGGGTGAAGCTTTCTTT. This sequence encodes CASAPRQRGEAFF.

CDR3 region: CASSSPRARQYF. The CDR3 region has the DNA TGTGCCAGCAGCTCCCCTAGAGCTAGACAGTATTTT. The rearrangement links TRBV6-2 or TRBV6-3 to TRBJ2-3; D gene uncertain. V was cut by 6 bases and J by 12 bases, with 16 bases left in between. From germline, CDR1 is MNHEY and CDR2 SVGEGT. The CDR3 has 12 residues.

The gene calls are TRBV18 and TRBJ2-7, with 9 bases matching TRBD1. The CDR3 is made up of 15 amino acids. Germline V gene lookup returns CDR1 KGHSH and CDR2 LQKENI. The junction had 3 bases not matched to a gene; V was cut back by 1 base and J by 2 bases. CDR3 bases: TGTGCCAGCTCACCACAGGGACAGGGCCCCTACGAGCAGTACTTC. Its translation is CASSPQGQGPYEQYF.

The table lists this clonotype with a count of one. The V call is TRBV3-1, the J call TRBJ2-1; D assignment may be TRBD1 or TRBD2 (5 bases each). The germline V and J ends were trimmed by 4 bases and 12 bases, with 22 bases remaining between them. The CDR3 totals 15 residues. Germline V CDR1 and CDR2: LGHDT, YNNKEL (reference sequence). The CDR3 DNA reads as TGTGCCAGCAGCCTCGGGGCCGGAGAGGGCCTAGGGCAGTTCTTC. It encodes CASSLGAGEGLGQFF.